This T cell receptor (beta chain) derives from a study of blood T cell repertoires in COVID-19 (dated by TCRdb to the early 2020s). In the study overall: Collaborator samples came from the United States, Italy and Spain and covered acute and convalescent phases of COVID-19. The material from the prospective study consisted of cDNA or gDNA derived from T cells, B-cell-depleted T cells, or PBMCs. The dataset comprised deeply sampled blood TCRbeta repertoires from subjects exposed to, actively infected with, or recovered from COVID-19. The repertoires were made available in a free public database intended to serve as a resource for research on the immune response to SARS-CoV-2. The samples were drawn from the first 160 participants of the ongoing ImmuneRACE study and from about 1,200 subjects provided by 6 global collaborators. A de-identified subject ID, COVID-19 status, age in years and sex were almost always included in the sample metadata. Where HLA class I and class II types were available, the types were taken from metadata supplied by the sample provider, not from assay-based typing. General findings and caveats noted by the study authors: The quantity of clinical and demographic metadata differed by source and by participant and was supplied without curation.

TCRbeta CDR3 regions were amplified from genomic DNA by means of the immunoSEQ Assay, a bias-controlled multiplex PCR. The study's own analysis went as follows. The number of nucleated cells in each sample was estimated by amplification of reference gene primers within the assay. Sequence reads were collapsed and filtered to measure the absolute abundance of every unique TCRbeta CDR3 rearrangement. Productive Simpson clonality was computed per sample as the square root of Simpson's diversity index over productive rearrangements. TCRdb provides this immuneACCESS table in a form limited to in-frame rearrangements. Some clones are lacking; in checked studies, under half of them reflect an unresolved V gene, and why the rest are absent is not known. V, J and clone size were drawn from that table, and D and trimming were deduced from the DNA. In all, the sample holds 50,000 to 60,000 clones, and just under 90% of those were seen once. The top ten clonotypes cover 9% of the sample.

Whole blood was collected in K2EDTA tubes by collaborating institutions according to the institutions' own protocols. For TCRbeta analysis, collaborators shipped samples as frozen whole blood, isolated PBMCs, or DNA extracted from either of those sample types. Turning to this clone: Its antigen specificity is not known. Base qualities were left out, and no much larger clone turns up one base away.

Germline trimming amounts to 5 bases on V and 4 bases on J, with 17 as the count of junction bases outside the gene matches. In the germline V gene (reference sequence), CDR1 corresponds to LNHDA and CDR2 to SQIVND. Including cysteine and phenylalanine, the CDR3 has 18 amino acids. The DNA shown is the 54-base CDR3, in frame from base 1. The receptor was isolated from an older man with active or convalescent COVID-19. Sequenced: peripheral blood. The V and J segments used are TRBV19 and TRBJ1-1; the central 9 bases match TRBD1. The nucleotide sequence reads TGTGCCAGTAGTCCGAGGTGGGGACAGGGCCCCTTTAGCACTGAAGCTTTCTTT. This codes for CASSPRWGQGPFSTEAFF.